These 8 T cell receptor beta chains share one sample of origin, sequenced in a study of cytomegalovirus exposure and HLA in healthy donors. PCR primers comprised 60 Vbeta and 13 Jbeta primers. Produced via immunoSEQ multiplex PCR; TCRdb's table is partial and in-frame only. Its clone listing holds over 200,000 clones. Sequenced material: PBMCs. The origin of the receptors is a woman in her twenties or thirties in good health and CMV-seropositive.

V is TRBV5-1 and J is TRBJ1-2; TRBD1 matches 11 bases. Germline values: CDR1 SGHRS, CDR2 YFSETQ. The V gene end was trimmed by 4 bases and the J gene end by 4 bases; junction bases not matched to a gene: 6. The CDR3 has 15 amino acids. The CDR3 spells CASSLEGQGGYGYTF. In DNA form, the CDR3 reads TGCGCCAGCAGCCTGGAGGGACAGGGGGGCTATGGCTACACCTTC.

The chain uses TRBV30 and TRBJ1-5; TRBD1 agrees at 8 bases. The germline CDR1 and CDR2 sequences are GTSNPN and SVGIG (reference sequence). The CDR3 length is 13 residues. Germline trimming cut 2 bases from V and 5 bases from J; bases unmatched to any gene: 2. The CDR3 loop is CAWSSQGDQPQHF. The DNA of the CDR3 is TGTGCCTGGAGTTCACAGGGGGATCAGCCCCAGCATTTT.

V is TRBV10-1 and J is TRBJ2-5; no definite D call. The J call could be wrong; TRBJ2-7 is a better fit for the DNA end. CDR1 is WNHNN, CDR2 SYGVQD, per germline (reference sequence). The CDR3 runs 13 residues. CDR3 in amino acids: CASSEGWNYEQYF. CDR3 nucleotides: TGCGCCAGCAGTGAAGGTTGGAACTACGAGCAGTACTTC.

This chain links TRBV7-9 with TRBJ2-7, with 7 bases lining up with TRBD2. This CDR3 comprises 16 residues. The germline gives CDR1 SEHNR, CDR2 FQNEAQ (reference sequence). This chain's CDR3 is CATGGLAAKSSYEQYF. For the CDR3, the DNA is TGTGCGACGGGGGGTCTAGCGGCAAAGAGCTCCTACGAGCAGTACTTC.

This CDR3 is CASSLFPSTEAFF. CDR3 in DNA: TGTGCCAGCAGCTTATTCCCCTCTACTGAAGCTTTCTTT. This chain connects TRBV7-2 to TRBJ1-1; the D is unclear. V lost 2 bases and J 5 bases, leaving 9 bases between the germline ends. Germline loops: CDR1 SGHTA, CDR2 FQGNSA. There are 13 residues in the CDR3.

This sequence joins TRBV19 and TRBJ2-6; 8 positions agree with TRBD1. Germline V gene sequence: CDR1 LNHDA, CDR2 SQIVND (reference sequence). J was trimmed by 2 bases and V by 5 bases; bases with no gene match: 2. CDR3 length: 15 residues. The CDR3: CASSPTGAGANVLTF. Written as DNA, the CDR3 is TGTGCCAGTAGTCCGACAGGGGCTGGGGCCAACGTCCTGACTTTC.

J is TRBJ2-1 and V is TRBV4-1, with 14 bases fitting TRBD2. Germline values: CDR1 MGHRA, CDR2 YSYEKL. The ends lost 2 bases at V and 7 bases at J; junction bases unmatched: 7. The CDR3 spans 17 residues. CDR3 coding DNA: TGCGCCAGCAGCCAACCTCCCGGGACTAGCGGGAGAAATGAGCAGTTCTTC. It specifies CASSQPPGTSGRNEQFF.

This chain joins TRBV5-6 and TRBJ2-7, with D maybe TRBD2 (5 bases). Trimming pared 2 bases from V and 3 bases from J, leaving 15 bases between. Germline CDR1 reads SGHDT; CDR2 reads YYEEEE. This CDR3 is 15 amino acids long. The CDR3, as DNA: TGTGCCAGCAGCTTATCAGAGGGAATAAACTACGAGCAGTACTTC. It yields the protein CASSLSEGINYEQYF.